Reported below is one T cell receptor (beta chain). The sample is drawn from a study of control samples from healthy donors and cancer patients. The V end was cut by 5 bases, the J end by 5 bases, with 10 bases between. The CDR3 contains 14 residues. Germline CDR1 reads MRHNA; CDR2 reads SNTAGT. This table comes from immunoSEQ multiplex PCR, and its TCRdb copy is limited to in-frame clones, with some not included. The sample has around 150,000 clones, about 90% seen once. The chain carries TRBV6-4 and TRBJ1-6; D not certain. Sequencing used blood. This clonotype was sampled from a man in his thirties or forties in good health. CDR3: CASSSRPNNSPLHF. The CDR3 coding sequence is TGTGCCAGCAGTTCCCGGCCGAATAATTCACCCCTCCACTTT.